The rows below give T cell receptor beta chains drawn from one sample of a study of brain T cells in children with intractable seizures. Profiled with immunoSEQ multiplex PCR; TCRdb holds only in-frame clones, not every one. The sample holds 300,000 to 400,000 clones; 93% are singletons and the top ten take 5.5% to 6%. This material consisted of peripheral blood, taken approximately 5 months after surgery. All receptors derive from a boy under two years old with tuberous sclerosis and intractable seizures. CDR3s include the opening cysteine and the closing phenylalanine or tryptophan. D genes are given only for firm matches. Expanded clones are given a class, and other clones once, few, many or no size at all.

j_call: TRBJ2-5
v_call: TRBV19
d_call: TRBD1
clone_size: NA
cdr3_nt: TGTGCCAGTAGTATCTCCTGGGACAGGGGGCTAGGGACCCAGTACTTC
cdr3_aa: CASSISWDRGLGTQYF

j_call: TRBJ1-2
v_call: TRBV29-1
d_call: NA
clone_size: NA
cdr3_nt: TGCAGCGTTGAACTTGACTATGGCTACACCTTC
cdr3_aa: CSVELDYGYTF

j_call: TRBJ2-7
v_call: TRBV12-5
d_call: NA
clone_size: few
cdr3_nt: TGTGCTAGTGGTTTGGGGGTAGCGCAGTACTTC
cdr3_aa: CASGLGVAQYF

j_call: TRBJ2-3
v_call: TRBV21-1
d_call: NA
clone_size: once
cdr3_nt: TGTGCCAGCAGCAAGACAGGGGCAGACACAGATACGCAGTATTTT
cdr3_aa: CASSKTGADTDTQYF

j_call: TRBJ1-3
v_call: TRBV19
d_call: NA
clone_size: NA
cdr3_nt: TGTGCCAGTAGTAGGAGTCTGACGGACTCTGGAAACACCATATATTTT
cdr3_aa: CASSRSLTDSGNTIYF

j_call: TRBJ2-7
v_call: TRBV29-1
d_call: NA
clone_size: once
cdr3_nt: TGCAGCGTTGCGATGGGGCAGAATAAACCAGCCTACGAGCAGTACTTC
cdr3_aa: CSVAMGQNKPAYEQYF

j_call: TRBJ2-1
v_call: TRBV9
d_call: TRBD2
clone_size: NA
cdr3_nt: TGTGCCAGCAGCCTCCACTCGGGACTAGCCAAGAATGAGCAGTTCTTC
cdr3_aa: CASSLHSGLAKNEQFF

j_call: TRBJ2-7
v_call: TRBV4-2
d_call: TRBD2
clone_size: once
cdr3_nt: TGTGCCAGCAGCCAAGATCTTGTGACTAGCGTCGACGAGCAGTACTTC
cdr3_aa: CASSQDLVTSVDEQYF

j_call: TRBJ2-1
v_call: TRBV11-3
d_call: NA
clone_size: NA
cdr3_nt: TGTGCCAGCAGCTTACGGGGGGCCACCTACAATGAGCAGTTCTTC
cdr3_aa: CASSLRGATYNEQFF

j_call: TRBJ1-1
v_call: TRBV10-3
d_call: NA
clone_size: NA
cdr3_nt: TGTGCCATCAGTGGAGGACCGGGAGTCGGGGGGATGAACACTGAAGCTTTCTTT
cdr3_aa: CAISGGPGVGGMNTEAFF

j_call: TRBJ2-3
v_call: TRBV28
d_call: TRBD2
clone_size: NA
cdr3_nt: TGTGCCAGCAGTGGCAGCGGGAAGGGCGCAGATACGCAGTATTTT
cdr3_aa: CASSGSGKGADTQYF

j_call: TRBJ1-2
v_call: TRBV10-3
d_call: NA
clone_size: NA
cdr3_nt: TGTGCCATCGGAGTTAACTATGGCTACACCTTC
cdr3_aa: CAIGVNYGYTF

j_call: TRBJ2-3
v_call: TRBV30
d_call: TRBD2
clone_size: NA
cdr3_nt: TGTGCCTGGAGTTTCCGGACTAGCGGGCTAAGCACAGATACGCAGTATTTT
cdr3_aa: CAWSFRTSGLSTDTQYF

j_call: TRBJ2-6
v_call: TRBV4-1
d_call: TRBD1
clone_size: NA
cdr3_nt: TGCGCCAGCAGACCAAGACCGGGACAGGGGACCGGGGCCAACGTCCTGACTTTC
cdr3_aa: CASRPRPGQGTGANVLTF

j_call: TRBJ2-1
v_call: TRBV7-8
d_call: NA
clone_size: NA
cdr3_nt: TGTGCCAGCAGCTTACCCGGCGGAACCTACAATGAGCAGTTCTTC
cdr3_aa: CASSLPGGTYNEQFF

j_call: TRBJ1-1
v_call: TRBV11-3
d_call: NA
clone_size: NA
cdr3_nt: TGTGCCAGCAGCTCACATAAAACCGGACAGCCCAACACTGAAGCTTTCTTT
cdr3_aa: CASSSHKTGQPNTEAFF

j_call: TRBJ1-2
v_call: TRBV30
d_call: NA
clone_size: NA
cdr3_nt: TGTGCCTGGAGTGATCAGGGAGGCGGCTACACCTTC
cdr3_aa: CAWSDQGGGYTF

j_call: TRBJ1-2
v_call: TRBV4-1
d_call: NA
clone_size: NA
cdr3_nt: TGCGCCAGCAGCCAAGATGGGCGGGTTAACTATGGCTACACCTTC
cdr3_aa: CASSQDGRVNYGYTF

j_call: TRBJ2-1
v_call: TRBV10-3
d_call: NA
clone_size: NA
cdr3_nt: TGTGCCATCAGTCCCCGTGAGAGCTCCTACAATGAGCAGTTCTTC
cdr3_aa: CAISPRESSYNEQFF

j_call: TRBJ1-1
v_call: TRBV13
d_call: NA
clone_size: NA
cdr3_nt: TGTGCCAGCAGCTTGATTGGCTCTGAAGCTTTCTTT
cdr3_aa: CASSLIGSEAFF

j_call: TRBJ2-5
v_call: TRBV7-3
d_call: TRBD1
clone_size: NA
cdr3_nt: TGTGCCAGCAGCTTAATTCCAGGGGGCCAAGAGACCCAGTACTTC
cdr3_aa: CASSLIPGGQETQYF

j_call: TRBJ2-1
v_call: TRBV2
d_call: TRBD2
clone_size: NA
cdr3_nt: TGTGCCAGCAGCTCCGTTCGCGGGGCGGGAGGTGACAATGAGCAGTTCTTC
cdr3_aa: CASSSVRGAGGDNEQFF

j_call: TRBJ1-2
v_call: TRBV4-1
d_call: NA
clone_size: NA
cdr3_nt: TGCGCCAGCAGCCAAGATATGGGGGCGTCCTATGGCTACACCTTC
cdr3_aa: CASSQDMGASYGYTF

j_call: TRBJ1-1
v_call: TRBV6-5
d_call: NA
clone_size: NA
cdr3_nt: TGTGCCAGCAGTTACTCGATCTTGGGCACTGAAGCTTTCTTT
cdr3_aa: CASSYSILGTEAFF

j_call: TRBJ1-2
v_call: TRBV6-5
d_call: NA
clone_size: NA
cdr3_nt: TGTGCCAGCAGTTACGTGGGTAGGAACTATGGCTACACCTTC
cdr3_aa: CASSYVGRNYGYTF

j_call: TRBJ2-7
v_call: TRBV9
d_call: NA
clone_size: once
cdr3_nt: TGTGCCAGCAGCGTAGGACAGTCCTACGAGCAGTACTTC
cdr3_aa: CASSVGQSYEQYF

j_call: TRBJ2-7
v_call: TRBV20-1
d_call: TRBD1
clone_size: NA
cdr3_nt: TGCAGTGCTAGTCGGACAGGGGGGTACGAGCAGTACTTC
cdr3_aa: CSASRTGGYEQYF

j_call: TRBJ1-4
v_call: TRBV5-4
d_call: TRBD1
clone_size: NA
cdr3_nt: TGTGCCAGCAGTATCCGGGACAGGGGTGAAAAACTGTTTTTT
cdr3_aa: CASSIRDRGEKLFF

j_call: TRBJ2-7
v_call: TRBV30
d_call: TRBD2
clone_size: NA
cdr3_nt: TGTGCCATGGGGGCTAGCGGGAGGACCGAGCAGTACTTC
cdr3_aa: CAMGASGRTEQYF

j_call: TRBJ2-7
v_call: TRBV27
d_call: TRBD1
clone_size: NA
cdr3_nt: TGTGCCAGCAGCATCAGGGGGCGCGAGCAGTACTTC
cdr3_aa: CASSIRGREQYF

j_call: TRBJ2-1
v_call: TRBV3-1/TRBV3-2
d_call: TRBD1
clone_size: NA
cdr3_nt: TGTGCCAGCAGCCGGGCCGGGACAGGGGATAATGAGCAGTTCTTC
cdr3_aa: CASSRAGTGDNEQFF

j_call: TRBJ1-1
v_call: TRBV4-1
d_call: NA
clone_size: NA
cdr3_nt: TGCGCCAGCAGCCAAGACGGAGGCATTCCTGAAGCTTTCTTT
cdr3_aa: CASSQDGGIPEAFF

j_call: TRBJ1-3
v_call: TRBV5-5
d_call: NA
clone_size: NA
cdr3_nt: TGTGCCAGCAGCTTGGATGACTTCTCTGGAAACACCATATATTTT
cdr3_aa: CASSLDDFSGNTIYF

j_call: TRBJ2-6
v_call: TRBV9
d_call: NA
clone_size: NA
cdr3_nt: TGTGCCAGCAGCGTAGTAGCTGGGGCCAACGTCCTGACTTTC
cdr3_aa: CASSVVAGANVLTF

j_call: TRBJ2-7
v_call: TRBV28
d_call: NA
clone_size: NA
cdr3_nt: TGTGCCAGCAGTCCGCGGACTCCGTGGGAGCAGTACTTC
cdr3_aa: CASSPRTPWEQYF

j_call: TRBJ1-4
v_call: TRBV28
d_call: NA
clone_size: NA
cdr3_nt: TGTGCCACTGAGGGGGAAAAACTGTTTTTT
cdr3_aa: CATEGEKLFF

j_call: TRBJ2-6
v_call: TRBV28
d_call: NA
clone_size: NA
cdr3_nt: TGTGCCAGCGTCCCGGGAGCGATCCGTTCTGGGGCCAACGTCCTGACTTTC
cdr3_aa: CASVPGAIRSGANVLTF

j_call: TRBJ2-1
v_call: TRBV12-2
d_call: NA
clone_size: NA
cdr3_nt: TGTGCAAGCAAAACGCCGCGGACTACCCCAACCTACAATGAGCAGTTCTTC
cdr3_aa: CASKTPRTTPTYNEQFF

j_call: TRBJ2-7
v_call: TRBV27
d_call: NA
clone_size: once
cdr3_nt: TGTGCCAGCAGTCTCACCCGGGATCCGTCCTACGAGCAGTACTTC
cdr3_aa: CASSLTRDPSYEQYF

j_call: TRBJ2-3
v_call: TRBV6-1
d_call: NA
clone_size: NA
cdr3_nt: TGTGCCAGCAGTGAACGTTTTTTGTCAGCTTACAGCACAGATACGCAGTATTTT
cdr3_aa: CASSERFLSAYSTDTQYF